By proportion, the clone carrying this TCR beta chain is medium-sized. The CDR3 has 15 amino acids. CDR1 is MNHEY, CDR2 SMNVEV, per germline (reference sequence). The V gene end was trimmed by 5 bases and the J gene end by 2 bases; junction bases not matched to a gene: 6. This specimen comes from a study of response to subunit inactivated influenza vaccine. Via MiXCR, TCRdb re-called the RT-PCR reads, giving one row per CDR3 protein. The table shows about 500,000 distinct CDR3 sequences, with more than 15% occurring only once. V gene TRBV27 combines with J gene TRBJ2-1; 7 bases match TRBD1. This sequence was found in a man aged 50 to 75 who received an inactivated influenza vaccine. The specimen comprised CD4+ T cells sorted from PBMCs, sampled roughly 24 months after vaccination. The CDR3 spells CASSPRDSPYNEQFF. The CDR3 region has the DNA TGTGCCAGCAGTCCCCGGGACAGCCCCTACAATGAGCAGTTCTTC.